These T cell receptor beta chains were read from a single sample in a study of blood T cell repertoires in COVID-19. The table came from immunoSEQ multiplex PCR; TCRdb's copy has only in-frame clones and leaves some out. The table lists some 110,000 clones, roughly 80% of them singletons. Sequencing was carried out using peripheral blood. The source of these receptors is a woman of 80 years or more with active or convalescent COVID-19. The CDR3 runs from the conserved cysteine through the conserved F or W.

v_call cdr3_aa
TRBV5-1 CASSPGTGGTNQPQHF
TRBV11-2 CASSLTTGVGYTF
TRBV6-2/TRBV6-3 CASSQLAGLNAKQRTSTDTQYF
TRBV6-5 CASSYLGRDTEAFF
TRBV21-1 CASEPAVPGQGETGELFF
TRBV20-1 CSARAEYEQYF
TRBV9 CASSKTTSGSSEQYF
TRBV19 CASTSTGTYEQYF
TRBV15 CATSRDLRTANTGELFF
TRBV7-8 CASSLASNQPQHF
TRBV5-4 CASSLELQGATYGYTF
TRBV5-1 CASSPSPTRGLGGNSPLHF
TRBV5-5 CASSSLGTGEYEQYF
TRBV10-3 CAISESTGVGNTIYF
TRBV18 CASSRTGQGATIYF
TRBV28 CASKEERWRGYTF
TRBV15 CATSTRGGGETQYF
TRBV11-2 CASTPGYAAPSRTDTQYF
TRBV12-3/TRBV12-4 CASGPGQGQHF
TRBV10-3 CASRGQLATGELFF
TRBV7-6 CASSWGGGSNQPQHF
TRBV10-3 CAISEQGWEKLFF
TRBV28 CASSLQGSSGNTIYF
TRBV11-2 CASSLDPGSPLHF
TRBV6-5 CATHDSYGYTF
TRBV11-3 CASSFSGDYNEQFF
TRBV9 CASSARPINEQFF
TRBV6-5 CASGQHDEQYF
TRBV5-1 CASSSQTINTEAFF
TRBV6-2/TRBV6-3 CASSRETSVTIGELFF
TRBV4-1 CASSQDRGRLSFF